These T cell receptor beta chains were read from a single sample in a study of cytomegalovirus exposure and HLA in healthy donors. Clones were read by immunoSEQ multiplex PCR, and TCRdb kept only the in-frame ones, dropping some. The sample records roughly 120,000 clones, 81% being singletons. The sample taken for sequencing was PBMCs. All receptors come from a woman in her 30s in good health and CMV-seronegative. Each CDR3 is given with its conserved first and last residue. Each record gives: V gene, J gene, D gene, clone size, CDR3 DNA, CDR3 protein. D genes are given only for firm matches. Not every row has a clone size; where given, it reads once, few, many or a size class.

TRBV5-6,TRBJ2-1,NA,NA,TGTGCCAGCAGCTTGTGGGGGTCGAATGGCGGGACCTACAATGAGCAGTTCTTC,CASSLWGSNGGTYNEQFF
TRBV19,TRBJ1-3,TRBD1,NA,TGTGCCAGTACGGACAGGGTGGCGGGAAACACCATATATTTT,CASTDRVAGNTIYF
TRBV29-1,TRBJ2-7,TRBD1,NA,TGCAGCGTATTACACAGGGGTTCGTACGAGCAGTACTTC,CSVLHRGSYEQYF
TRBV28,TRBJ1-1,NA,NA,TGTGCCAGTAGACAGGCGAAGAACACTGAAGCTTTCTTT,CASRQAKNTEAFF
TRBV7-9,TRBJ2-7,NA,once,TGTGCCAGCAGCTCCAACATCGACAGCTACGAGCAGTACTTC,CASSSNIDSYEQYF
TRBV7-8,TRBJ2-5,NA,NA,TGTGCCAGCAGCTTAGACCTAGTGACCGCAGAGACCCAGTACTTC,CASSLDLVTAETQYF
TRBV4-1,TRBJ2-3,TRBD2,NA,TGCGCCAGCAGCCGGAGTCTAGCGGGGAGCACAGATACGCAGTATTTT,CASSRSLAGSTDTQYF
TRBV11-3,TRBJ2-2,NA,NA,TGTGCCAGCAGCCTCACAGGGTCGGGCACCGGGGAGCTGTTTTTT,CASSLTGSGTGELFF
TRBV5-1,TRBJ2-6,NA,NA,TGCGCCAGCAGTCAAACCGGTATGTCTGGGGCCAACGTCCTGACTTTC,CASSQTGMSGANVLTF
TRBV18,TRBJ1-5,NA,few,TGTGCCAGCTCACTAGGGGGAGACCAGCCCCAGCATTTT,CASSLGGDQPQHF
TRBV9,TRBJ2-1,NA,NA,TGTGCCAGCAACCTACCCACTAGTAACGGGGAGCAGTTCTTC,CASNLPTSNGEQFF
TRBV15,TRBJ1-5,NA,few,TGTGCCACCGCTGGGGGGGGCAATCAGCCCCAGCATTTT,CATAGGGNQPQHF
TRBV19,TRBJ1-1,NA,NA,TGTGCCAGTAGGACAGGCCCCTATGGCACTGAAGCTTTCTTT,CASRTGPYGTEAFF
TRBV9,TRBJ2-7,NA,NA,TGTGCCAGCAGCGTCGGCGGGAACACTTACGAGCAGTACTTC,CASSVGGNTYEQYF
TRBV7-2,TRBJ1-1,TRBD1,NA,TGTGCCAGCAGCTTAGGCCCGGGACAGAGAACGTCTGAAGCTTTCTTT,CASSLGPGQRTSEAFF
TRBV28,TRBJ2-6,TRBD1,NA,TGTGCCAGCAGTCTGGGACAGGGAGTCCTCTCTGGGGCCAACGTCCTGACTTTC,CASSLGQGVLSGANVLTF
TRBV14,TRBJ2-2,NA,NA,TGTGCCAGCAGCCCAAGTTGGTATCGGGCGGACTCCAACGGGGAGCTGTTTTTT,CASSPSWYRADSNGELFF
TRBV30,TRBJ2-7,TRBD2,NA,TGTGCCTGGAGGGGGCCCGGGAGGTACGAGCAGTACTTC,CAWRGPGRYEQYF
TRBV18,TRBJ2-7,TRBD1,few,TGTGCCAGCTCACCAGGCCAGGGGGCCTACGAGCAGTACTTC,CASSPGQGAYEQYF
TRBV25-1,TRBJ2-3,TRBD1,NA,TGTGCCAGCAGTGCAGGGGGCGGGGATACGCAGTATTTT,CASSAGGGDTQYF
TRBV19,TRBJ2-6,NA,few,TGTGCCAGTAACCCACGAGTCGGTAGCGGCACTGGGGCCAACGTCCTGACTTTC,CASNPRVGSGTGANVLTF
TRBV4-2,TRBJ2-5,TRBD2,NA,TGTGCCAGCAGCCATCGGGCGGGAGTGGGTGAGACCCAGTACTTC,CASSHRAGVGETQYF
TRBV10-1,TRBJ2-5,NA,NA,TGCGCCAGCAGCGAGCCCCAGGGGCTCCAAGAGACCCAGTACTTC,CASSEPQGLQETQYF
TRBV5-6,TRBJ2-2,TRBD2,NA,TGTGCCAGCAGCGAGCCCGGACTAGCGGGAGACACCGGGGAGCTGTTTTTT,CASSEPGLAGDTGELFF
TRBV4-1,TRBJ1-1,NA,few,TGCGCCAGCAGCCAAGATGGGGCCGGGTACGTGAACACTGAAGCTTTCTTT,CASSQDGAGYVNTEAFF
TRBV18,TRBJ1-1,TRBD1,once,TGTGCCAGCTCACCCGGGACAGGGGGCACTGAAGCTTTCTTT,CASSPGTGGTEAFF
TRBV29-1,TRBJ2-1,NA,NA,TGCAGCGTTGTAGGAGATTCGTCGATTTCCTACAATGAGCAGTTCTTC,CSVVGDSSISYNEQFF
TRBV27,TRBJ1-2,NA,few,TGTGCCAGCAGTTTTTCCGACAGATCCCTCTATGGCTACACCTTC,CASSFSDRSLYGYTF
TRBV27,TRBJ1-6,NA,few,TGTGCCAGCAGTTTACAGGTTCAAAATAATTCACCCCTCCACTTT,CASSLQVQNNSPLHF
TRBV5-1,TRBJ2-7,TRBD1,NA,TGCGCCAGCAGCGAGGGACAGGTTAAGACCTACGAGCAGTACTTC,CASSEGQVKTYEQYF
TRBV6-5,TRBJ1-2,NA,NA,TGTGCCAGCAGTTACTCGAAGCTGAAAGGGGATGGCTACACCTTC,CASSYSKLKGDGYTF
TRBV5-1,TRBJ1-2,NA,NA,TGCGCCAGCAGCTTGGAACCACAAGCGGGCTACACCTTC,CASSLEPQAGYTF
TRBV7-2,TRBJ2-2,NA,NA,TGTGCCAGCAGCTTAGATGGCGCGATTAACACCGGGGAGCCGTTTTTT,CASSLDGAINTGEPFF
TRBV5-6,TRBJ2-1,TRBD2,NA,TGTGCCAGCAGCTTGGAGGGCGGGAGGGTTTGGAATGAGCAGTTCTTC,CASSLEGGRVWNEQFF
TRBV28,TRBJ2-3,TRBD2,NA,TGTGCCAGCAGTCTAGCGGGAGTTGGCACAGATACGCAGTATTTT,CASSLAGVGTDTQYF
TRBV27,TRBJ2-7,TRBD1,NA,TGTGCCAGCAGTTTATCGACAGGGACAATCTACGAGCAGTACTTC,CASSLSTGTIYEQYF
TRBV2,TRBJ2-1,TRBD1,NA,TGTGCCAGCAGTGACCCAGGGGGAATTTACAATGAGCAGTTCTTC,CASSDPGGIYNEQFF
TRBV5-1,TRBJ2-2,TRBD1,NA,TGCGCCAGCAGCTTGGAGAGACAGGGGGCCACCGGGGAGCTGTTTTTT,CASSLERQGATGELFF
TRBV15,TRBJ2-1,TRBD2,NA,TGTGCCACCAGCAGAGATCGGGCTAGCGGGGATAATGAGCAGTTCTTC,CATSRDRASGDNEQFF
TRBV27,TRBJ2-1,NA,NA,TGTGCCAGCAGTCCGCTCAGGGCAGATTACAATGAGCAGTTCTTC,CASSPLRADYNEQFF
TRBV11-2,TRBJ2-7,NA,NA,TGTGCCAGCAGCTTAGCCCGGGAGTCCTACGAGCAGTACTTC,CASSLARESYEQYF
TRBV5-1,TRBJ2-1,TRBD1,NA,TGCGCCAGCACCATCGGGACAGGGTCATCCTACAATGAGCAGTTCTTC,CASTIGTGSSYNEQFF
TRBV5-1,TRBJ2-4,TRBD1,few,TGCGCCAGCAGCTTGGACGGGACAGGGATTGACATTCAGTACTTC,CASSLDGTGIDIQYF
TRBV29-1,TRBJ2-4,NA,NA,TGCAGCGTTGTCGGGTCCCTAGCCAAAAGCATTCAGTACTTC,CSVVGSLAKSIQYF
TRBV6-1,TRBJ2-7,TRBD1,NA,TGTGCCAGCAGACCGGACAGGGACCCTCCTTACGAGCAGTACTTC,CASRPDRDPPYEQYF
TRBV5-1,TRBJ2-7,TRBD1,NA,TGCGCCAGTGGACAGGGGGCAGGTGAGCAGTACTTC,CASGQGAGEQYF
TRBV7-9,TRBJ2-2,NA,NA,TGTGCCAGCAGCCCGGGTCGGCCAACCGGGGAGCTGTTTTTT,CASSPGRPTGELFF